This T cell receptor (beta chain) appears in the sequencing data of a study of somatic mutations in cytotoxic T cells in rheumatoid arthritis. The protocol was immunoSEQ multiplex PCR, while the TCRdb copy is restricted to in-frame clones and leaves out a portion. The sample shows 7,200 or so clones, 60% to 75% of them seen only once. Notes on the study in general: The authors did not know the antigen targets of the expanded CD8+ clones. Clonality of CD8+ T cells, which was compared between rheumatoid arthritis patients and age-matched healthy controls, did not differ significantly.

The V and J ends lost 6 bases and 3 bases respectively, with 12 bases between them. The CDR3 extends over 14 amino acids. The V gene's germline CDR1 is LNHNV and CDR2 YYDKDF (reference sequence). Turning to this clone: Its antigen is currently unknown.

The CD4+ and CD8+ fractions came from positive magnetic bead selection and were purity-checked by flow cytometry. The sequencing sample was made of CD8+ T cells sorted from blood. The clonotype comes from a middle-aged man in good health. This chain links TRBV15 with TRBJ1-3; D is unresolved. Written as DNA, the CDR3 is TGTGCCACCAGACGAGGTTCAGGTGGAAACACCATATATTTT. Translated: CATRRGSGGNTIYF. The full variable domain, completed using reference TRBV15 and TRBJ1-3, is DAMVIQNPRYQVTQFGKPVTLSCSQTLNHNVMYWYQQKSSQAPKLLFHYYDKDFNNEADTPDNFQSRRPNTSFCFLDIRSPGLGDTAMYLCATRRGSGGNTIYFGEGSWLTVV.